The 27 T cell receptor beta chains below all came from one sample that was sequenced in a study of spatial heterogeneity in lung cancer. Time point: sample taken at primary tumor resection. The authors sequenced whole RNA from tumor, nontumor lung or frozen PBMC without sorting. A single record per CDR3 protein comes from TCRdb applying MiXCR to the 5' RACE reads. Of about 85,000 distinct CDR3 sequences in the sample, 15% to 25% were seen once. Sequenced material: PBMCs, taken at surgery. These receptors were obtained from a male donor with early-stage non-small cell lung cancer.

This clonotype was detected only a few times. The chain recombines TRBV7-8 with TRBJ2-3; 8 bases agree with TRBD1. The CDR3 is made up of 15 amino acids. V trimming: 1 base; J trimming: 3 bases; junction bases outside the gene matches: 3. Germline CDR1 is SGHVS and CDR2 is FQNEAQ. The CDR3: CASSLGGQGTDTQYF. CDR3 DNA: TGTGCCAGCAGCTTAGGAGGACAGGGAACAGATACGCAGTATTTT.

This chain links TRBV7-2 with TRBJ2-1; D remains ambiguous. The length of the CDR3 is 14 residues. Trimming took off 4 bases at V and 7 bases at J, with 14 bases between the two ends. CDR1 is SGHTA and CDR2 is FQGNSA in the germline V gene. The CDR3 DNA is TGTGCCAGCAGCTCCTTACTCCACCTAAATGAGCAGTTCTTC. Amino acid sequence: CASSSLLHLNEQFF.

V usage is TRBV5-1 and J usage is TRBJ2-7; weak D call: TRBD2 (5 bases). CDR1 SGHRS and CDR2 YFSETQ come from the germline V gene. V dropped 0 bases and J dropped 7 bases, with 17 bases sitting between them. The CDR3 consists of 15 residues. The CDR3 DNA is TGCGCCAGCAGCTTGGCCGGCGGAGGCCCACGGGAGCAGTACTTC. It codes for CASSLAGGGPREQYF.

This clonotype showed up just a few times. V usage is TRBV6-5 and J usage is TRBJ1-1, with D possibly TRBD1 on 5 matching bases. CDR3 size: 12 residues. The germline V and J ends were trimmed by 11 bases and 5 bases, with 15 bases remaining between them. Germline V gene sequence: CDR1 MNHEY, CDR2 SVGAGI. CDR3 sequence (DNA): TGTGCCGCGGGGGAGTTTTTGACTGAAGCTTTCTTT. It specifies CAAGEFLTEAFF.

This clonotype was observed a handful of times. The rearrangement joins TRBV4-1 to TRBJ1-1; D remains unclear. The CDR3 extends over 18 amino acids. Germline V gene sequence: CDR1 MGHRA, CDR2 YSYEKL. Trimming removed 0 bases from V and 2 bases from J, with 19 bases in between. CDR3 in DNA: TGCGCCAGCAGCCAAGAAAGCTTGTCGGCTGGGATTAACACTGAAGCTTTCTTT. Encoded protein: CASSQESLSAGINTEAFF.

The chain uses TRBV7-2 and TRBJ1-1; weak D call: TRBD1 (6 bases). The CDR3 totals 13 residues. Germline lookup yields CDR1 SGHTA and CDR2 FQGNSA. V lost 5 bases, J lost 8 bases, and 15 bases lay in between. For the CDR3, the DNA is TGTGCCAGCAGCAAAAAAAATACAGGGGAAGCTTTCTTT. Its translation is CASSKKNTGEAFF.

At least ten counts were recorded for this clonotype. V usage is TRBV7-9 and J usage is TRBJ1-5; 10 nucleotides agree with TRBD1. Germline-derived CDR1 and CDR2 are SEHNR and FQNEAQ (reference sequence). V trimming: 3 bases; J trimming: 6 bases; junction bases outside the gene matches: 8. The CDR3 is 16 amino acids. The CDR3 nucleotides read TGTGCCAGCAGCTTCGCACCGGGACAGGGGTCTCAGCCCCAGCATTTT. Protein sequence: CASSFAPGQGSQPQHF.

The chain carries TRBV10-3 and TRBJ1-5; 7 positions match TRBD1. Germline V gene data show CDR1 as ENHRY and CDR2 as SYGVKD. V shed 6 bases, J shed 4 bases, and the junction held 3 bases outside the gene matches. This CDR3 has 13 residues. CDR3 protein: CAISGQENQPQHF. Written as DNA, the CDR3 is TGTGCCATCAGCGGACAGGAGAATCAGCCCCAGCATTTT.

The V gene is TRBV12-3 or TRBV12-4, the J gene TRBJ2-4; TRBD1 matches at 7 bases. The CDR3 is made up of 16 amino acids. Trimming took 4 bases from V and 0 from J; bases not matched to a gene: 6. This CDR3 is CASSYTTGLAKNIQYF. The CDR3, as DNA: TGTGCCAGCAGTTACACGACAGGGTTAGCCAAAAACATTCAGTACTTC.

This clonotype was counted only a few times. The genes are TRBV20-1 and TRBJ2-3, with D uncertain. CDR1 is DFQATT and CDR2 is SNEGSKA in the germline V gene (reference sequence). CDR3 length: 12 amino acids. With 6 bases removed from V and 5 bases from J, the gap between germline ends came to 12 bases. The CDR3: CSAPAGEDTQYF. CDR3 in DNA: TGCAGTGCCCCCGCCGGAGAAGATACGCAGTATTTT.

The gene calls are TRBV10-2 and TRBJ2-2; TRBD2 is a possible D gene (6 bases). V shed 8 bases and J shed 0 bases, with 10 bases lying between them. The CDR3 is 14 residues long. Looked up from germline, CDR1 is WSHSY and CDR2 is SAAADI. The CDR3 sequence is CASRDFANTGELFF. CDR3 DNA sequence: TGCGCCAGCCGGGACTTCGCGAACACCGGGGAGCTGTTTTTT.

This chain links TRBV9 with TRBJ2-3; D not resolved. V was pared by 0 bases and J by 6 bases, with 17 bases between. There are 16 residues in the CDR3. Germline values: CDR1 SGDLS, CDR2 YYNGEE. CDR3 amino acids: CASSVGLAVAEDTQYF. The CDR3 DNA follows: TGTGCCAGCAGCGTAGGCCTGGCGGTCGCGGAGGATACGCAGTATTTT.

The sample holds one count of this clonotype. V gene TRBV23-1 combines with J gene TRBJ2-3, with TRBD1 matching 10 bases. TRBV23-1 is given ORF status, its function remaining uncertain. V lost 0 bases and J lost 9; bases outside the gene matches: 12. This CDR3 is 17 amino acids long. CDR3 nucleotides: TGCGCCAGCAGTCAATCCACACCGGGACAGGGGACTGGGACGCAGTATTTT. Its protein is CASSQSTPGQGTGTQYF.

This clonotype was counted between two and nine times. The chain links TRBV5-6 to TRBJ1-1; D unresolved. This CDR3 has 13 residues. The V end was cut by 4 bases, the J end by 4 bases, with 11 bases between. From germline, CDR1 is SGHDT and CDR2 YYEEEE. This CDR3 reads CASSPLGLTEAFF. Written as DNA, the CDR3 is TGTGCCAGCAGCCCCCTCGGCCTCACTGAAGCTTTCTTT.

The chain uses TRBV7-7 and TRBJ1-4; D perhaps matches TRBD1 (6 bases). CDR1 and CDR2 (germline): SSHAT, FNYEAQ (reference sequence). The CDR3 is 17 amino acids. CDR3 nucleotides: TGTGCTACCCGTCGGACAGACTGCTTTGCAACTAATGAAAAACTGTTTTTT. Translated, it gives CATRRTDCFATNEKLFF.

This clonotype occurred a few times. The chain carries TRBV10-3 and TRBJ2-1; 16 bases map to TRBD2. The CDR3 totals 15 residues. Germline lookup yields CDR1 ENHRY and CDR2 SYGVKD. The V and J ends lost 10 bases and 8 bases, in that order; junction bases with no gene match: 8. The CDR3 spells CATGLAGGPGDEQFF. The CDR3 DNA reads TGTGCCACGGGACTAGCGGGGGGGCCCGGCGATGAGCAGTTCTTC.

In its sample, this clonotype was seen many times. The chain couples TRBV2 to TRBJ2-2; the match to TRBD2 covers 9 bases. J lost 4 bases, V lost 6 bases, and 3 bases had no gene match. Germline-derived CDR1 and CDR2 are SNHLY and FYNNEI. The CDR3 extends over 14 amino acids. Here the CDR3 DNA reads TGTGCCAGCAGGCTAGCGGGAAGCACCGGGGAGCTGTTTTTT. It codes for CASRLAGSTGELFF.

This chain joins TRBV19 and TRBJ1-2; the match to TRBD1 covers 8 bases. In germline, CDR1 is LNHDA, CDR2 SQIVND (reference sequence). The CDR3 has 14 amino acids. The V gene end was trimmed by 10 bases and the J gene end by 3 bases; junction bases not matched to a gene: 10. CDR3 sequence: CATASGTGHYGYTF. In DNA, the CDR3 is TGTGCCACAGCTTCCGGGACAGGACACTATGGCTACACCTTC. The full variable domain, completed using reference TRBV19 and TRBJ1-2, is DGGITQSPKYLFRKEGQNVTLSCEQNLNHDAMYWYRQDPGQGLRLIYYSQIVNDFQKGDIAEGYSVSREKKESFPLTVTSAQKNPTAFYLCATASGTGHYGYTFGSGTRLTVV.

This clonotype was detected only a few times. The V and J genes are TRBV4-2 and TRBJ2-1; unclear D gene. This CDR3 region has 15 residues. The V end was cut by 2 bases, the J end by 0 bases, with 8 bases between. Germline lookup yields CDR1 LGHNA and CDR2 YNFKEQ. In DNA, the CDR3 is TGTGCCAGCAGCCAAACGTCATTCTCCTACAATGAGCAGTTCTTC. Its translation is CASSQTSFSYNEQFF.

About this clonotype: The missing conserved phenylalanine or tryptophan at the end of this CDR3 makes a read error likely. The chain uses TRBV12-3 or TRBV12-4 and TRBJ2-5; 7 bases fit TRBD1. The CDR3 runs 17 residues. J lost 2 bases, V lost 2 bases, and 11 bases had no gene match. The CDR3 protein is CASSLKPGGHLQETQYS. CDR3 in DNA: TGTGCCAGCAGTTTAAAGCCAGGGGGACACTTACAAGAGACCCAGTACTCC.

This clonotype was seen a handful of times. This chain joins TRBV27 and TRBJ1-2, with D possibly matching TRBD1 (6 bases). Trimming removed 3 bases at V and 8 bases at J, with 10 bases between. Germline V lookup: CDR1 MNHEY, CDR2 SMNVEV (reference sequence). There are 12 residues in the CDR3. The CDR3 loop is CASSFRGSGYTF. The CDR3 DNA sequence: TGTGCCAGCAGTTTCAGGGGAAGCGGCTACACCTTC.

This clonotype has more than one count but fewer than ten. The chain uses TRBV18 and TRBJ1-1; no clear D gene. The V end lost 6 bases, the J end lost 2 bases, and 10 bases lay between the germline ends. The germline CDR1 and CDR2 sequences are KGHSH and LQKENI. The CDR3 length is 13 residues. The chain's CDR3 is CASSYDQNTEAFF. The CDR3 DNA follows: TGTGCCAGCTCGTACGATCAAAACACTGAAGCTTTCTTT. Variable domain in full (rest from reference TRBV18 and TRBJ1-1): NAGVMQNPRHLVRRRGQEARLRCSPMKGHSHVYWYRQLPEEGLKFMVYLQKENIIDESGMPKERFSAEFPKEGPSILRIQQVVRGDSAAYFCASSYDQNTEAFFGQGTRLTVV.

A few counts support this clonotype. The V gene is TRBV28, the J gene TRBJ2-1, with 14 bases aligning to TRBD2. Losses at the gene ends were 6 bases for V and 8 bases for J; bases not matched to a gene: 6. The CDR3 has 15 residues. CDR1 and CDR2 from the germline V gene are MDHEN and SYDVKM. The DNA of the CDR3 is TGTGCCAGCAGCCTGGGACTAGCGGGAGTGGATGAGCAGTTCTTC. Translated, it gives CASSLGLAGVDEQFF.

In DNA form, the CDR3 reads TGCGCCAGCAGCCCGGGGGGTGAGGGGACTACGCAGTATTTT. Translation: CASSPGGEGTTQYF. The gene calls are TRBV5-1 and TRBJ2-3; 7 bases map to TRBD2. Germline CDR1 is SGHRS and CDR2 is YFSETQ. V lost 4 bases to trimming and J lost 8 bases; unmatched junction nucleotides: 10. The CDR3 spans 14 residues.

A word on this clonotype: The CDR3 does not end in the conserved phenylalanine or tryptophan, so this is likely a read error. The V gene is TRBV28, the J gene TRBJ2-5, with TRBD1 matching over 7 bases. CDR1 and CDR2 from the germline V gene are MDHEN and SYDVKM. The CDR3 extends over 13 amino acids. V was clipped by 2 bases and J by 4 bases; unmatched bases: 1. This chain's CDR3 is CASSLGTAETQYI. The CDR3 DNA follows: TGTGCCAGCAGTTTAGGGACAGCAGAGACCCAGTACATC.

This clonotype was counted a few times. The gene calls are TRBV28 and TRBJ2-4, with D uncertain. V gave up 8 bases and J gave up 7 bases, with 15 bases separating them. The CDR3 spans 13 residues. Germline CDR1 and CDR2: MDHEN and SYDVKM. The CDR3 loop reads CASGNPTINIQYF. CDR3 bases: TGTGCCAGCGGGAATCCGACGATTAACATTCAGTACTTC.

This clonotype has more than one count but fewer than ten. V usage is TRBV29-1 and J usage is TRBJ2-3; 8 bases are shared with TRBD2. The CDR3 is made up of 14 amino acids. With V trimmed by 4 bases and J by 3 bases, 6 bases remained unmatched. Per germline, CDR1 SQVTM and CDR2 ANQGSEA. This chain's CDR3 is CSVVRAGETDTQYF. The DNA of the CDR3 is TGCAGCGTTGTGCGAGCGGGAGAAACAGATACGCAGTATTTT.